This T cell receptor beta chain was found in a study of CD8+ T cells in alopecia areata. Study-wide points: Clonality in the scalp and expanded CD8+ clones ranked among the top 100 were significantly decreased by tofacitinib. Numerous expanded lesional clones remained in scalp and blood during tofacitinib.

A word on this clone: Its target is not known.

Germline V gene data show CDR1 as MGHRA and CDR2 as YSYEKL. V lost 3 bases and J 4 bases, leaving 15 bases between the germline ends. The CDR3 sequence is 15 residues long. Treatment indicated: oral pan-JAK inhibitor, 5-10 mg twice daily. Extracted RNA was reverse transcribed, and the resulting cDNA served as sequencing template. Generated by immunoSEQ multiplex PCR, the TCRdb table keeps only in-frame clones and is missing some. The sample includes roughly 220,000 clones, less than 45% of them seen just once. The sequenced sample was CD4+ T cells sorted from blood, obtained at approximately week 31, from a patient treated with tofacitinib. This receptor was taken from a human donor with alopecia areata. This rearrangement joins TRBV4-1 to TRBJ1-1, with D unclear. The CDR3 region is CASSQARTDLTEAFF. Here the CDR3 DNA reads TGCGCCAGCAGCCAGGCTCGGACGGACCTCACTGAAGCTTTCTTT.